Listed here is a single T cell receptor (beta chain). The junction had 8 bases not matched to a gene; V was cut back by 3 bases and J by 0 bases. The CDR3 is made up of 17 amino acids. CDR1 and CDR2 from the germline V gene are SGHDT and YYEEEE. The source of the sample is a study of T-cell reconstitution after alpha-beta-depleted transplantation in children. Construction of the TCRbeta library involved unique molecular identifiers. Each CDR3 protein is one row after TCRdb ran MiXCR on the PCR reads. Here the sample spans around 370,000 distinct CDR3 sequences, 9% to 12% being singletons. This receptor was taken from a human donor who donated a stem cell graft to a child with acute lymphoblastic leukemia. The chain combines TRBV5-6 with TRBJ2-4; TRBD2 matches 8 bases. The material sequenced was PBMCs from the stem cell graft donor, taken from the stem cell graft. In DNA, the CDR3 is TGTGCCAGCAGCTCGGGAGGGGGAAATCGAGCCAAAAACATTCAGTACTTC. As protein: CASSSGGGNRAKNIQYF.